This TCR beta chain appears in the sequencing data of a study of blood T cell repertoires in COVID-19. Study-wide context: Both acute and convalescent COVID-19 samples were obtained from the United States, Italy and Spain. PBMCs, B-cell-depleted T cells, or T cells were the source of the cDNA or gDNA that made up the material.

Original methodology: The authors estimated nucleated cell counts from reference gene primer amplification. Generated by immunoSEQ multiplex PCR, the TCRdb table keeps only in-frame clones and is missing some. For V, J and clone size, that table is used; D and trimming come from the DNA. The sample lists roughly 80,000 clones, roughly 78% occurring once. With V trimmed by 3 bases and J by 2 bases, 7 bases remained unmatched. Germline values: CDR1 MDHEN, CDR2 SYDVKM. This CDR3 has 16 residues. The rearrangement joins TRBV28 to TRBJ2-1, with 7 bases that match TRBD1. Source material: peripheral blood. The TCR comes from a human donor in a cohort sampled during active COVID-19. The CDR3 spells CASSFQLGTAYNEQFF. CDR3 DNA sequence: TGTGCCAGCAGTTTTCAGTTGGGGACAGCCTACAATGAGCAGTTCTTC.